Following are 24 T cell receptor beta chains from one sample sequenced in a study of shared clonotypes between healthy human individuals. Using immunoSEQ multiplex PCR, the repertoire was profiled, and TCRdb retains in-frame clones only, with some absent. Among roughly 1 million clones listed, approximately 72% were seen once. Sequenced material: memory CD4+ T cells sorted from blood. The subset denotes: CD45RA-negative fraction. The receptor source for this set is a man between 18 and 35 years old in good health.

CDR3 loop: CAWGQGSTGELFF. The CDR3 DNA sequence: TGTGCCTGGGGACAGGGTAGCACCGGGGAGCTGTTTTTT. The chain recombines TRBV30 with TRBJ2-2; TRBD1 aligns across 8 bases. From germline, CDR1 is GTSNPN and CDR2 SVGIG (reference sequence). Trimming removed 5 bases from V and 4 bases from J; junction bases left unmatched: 3. This CDR3 region has 13 residues.

This clone was observed a handful of times. The same CDR3 also results from other DNA sequences found in this sample. This sequence joins TRBV2 and TRBJ2-7; D is unclear. This CDR3 is 11 amino acids long. Per the germline V gene, CDR1 is SNHLY and CDR2 is FYNNEI. V lost 3 bases to trimming and J lost 3 bases, with 3 bases between them. The CDR3 here is CASSEVYEQYF. The CDR3 nucleotides are TGTGCCAGCAGTGAGGTCTACGAGCAGTACTTC.

The chain links TRBV4-1 to TRBJ1-3; a possible D gene is TRBD1 (5 bases). V was cut by 0 bases and J by 3 bases, with 18 bases left in between. From germline, CDR1 is MGHRA and CDR2 YSYEKL. This CDR3 has 18 residues. CDR3 region: CASSQDRDYRGRGNTIYF. As DNA, the CDR3 is TGCGCCAGCAGCCAAGATAGGGATTATCGGGGACGTGGAAACACCATATATTTT.

This clone was observed a few times. The V call is TRBV7-2, the J call TRBJ1-2; 12 positions agree with TRBD1. Germline-derived CDR1 and CDR2 are SGHTA and FQGNSA. The CDR3 totals 18 residues. V lost 6 bases and J lost 5; bases outside the gene matches: 16. The CDR3 sequence: CASSSAGTGGLKSYGYTF. For the CDR3, the DNA is TGTGCCAGCAGTTCCGCCGGGACAGGGGGCCTCAAAAGTTATGGCTACACCTTC.

J is TRBJ2-6 and V is TRBV5-4; 11 bases fit TRBD2. Germline V CDR1 and CDR2: SGHNT, YYREEE (reference sequence). The CDR3 contains 18 residues. Trimming removed 0 bases from V and 0 bases from J; junction bases left unmatched: 2. CDR3 DNA sequence: TGTGCCAGCAGCTTGGCTAGCGGGAGGTTCTCTGGGGCCAACGTCCTGACTTTC. It codes for CASSLASGRFSGANVLTF.

This sequence joins TRBV7-2 and TRBJ1-1; 7 nucleotides match TRBD1. Trimming removed 4 bases from V and 3 bases from J; junction bases left unmatched: 8. CDR3 length: 15 residues. Germline CDR1 is SGHTA and CDR2 is FQGNSA. CDR3 residues: CASSSEGTAYTEAFF. The CDR3 nucleotides read TGTGCCAGCAGCTCCGAGGGGACAGCTTACACTGAAGCTTTCTTT.

Only one count was recorded for this clone. J is TRBJ1-5 and V is TRBV18, with TRBD1 identical over 8 bases. The CDR3 covers 19 residues. The V gene end was trimmed by 0 bases and the J gene end by 2 bases; junction bases not matched to a gene: 12. Germline V lookup: CDR1 KGHSH, CDR2 LQKENI. CDR3 residues: CASSPPSGQGRFGNQPQHF. In nucleotides, the CDR3 is TGTGCCAGCTCACCACCCTCCGGACAGGGTCGGTTTGGCAATCAGCCCCAGCATTTT. Variable domain in full (rest from reference TRBV18 and TRBJ1-5): NAGVMQNPRHLVRRRGQEARLRCSPMKGHSHVYWYRQLPEEGLKFMVYLQKENIIDESGMPKERFSAEFPKEGPSILRIQQVVRGDSAAYFCASSPPSGQGRFGNQPQHFGDGTRLSIL.

The chain couples TRBV19 to TRBJ1-5; TRBD1 matches 11 bases. CDR3 size: 13 residues. The germline CDR1 and CDR2 sequences are LNHDA and SQIVND (reference sequence). The ends lost 6 bases at V and 6 bases at J; junction bases unmatched: 1. CDR3 in DNA: TGTGCCAGTAGAGGGACAGGGGGTCAGCCCCAGCATTTT. The encoded protein is CASRGTGGQPQHF.

This clone is a singleton in its sample. This sequence joins TRBV11-2 and TRBJ2-5; 9 positions match TRBD1. Germline V gives CDR1 SGHAT, CDR2 FQNNGV. The CDR3 is made up of 15 amino acids. The ends lost 3 bases at V and 1 base at J; junction bases unmatched: 3. CDR3 nucleotides: TGTGCCAGCAGCTTCCAGGGACAGGGCCAAGAGACCCAGTACTTC. Translation: CASSFQGQGQETQYF.

A note on this clone: The same CDR3 is also encoded by other DNA sequences in this sample. The gene calls are TRBV14 and TRBJ2-2; TRBD1 matches 9 bases. This CDR3 contains 14 residues. Germline loops: CDR1 SGHDN, CDR2 FVKESK. The J segment lost 5 bases and the V segment lost 7 bases, leaving 5 bases of the junction unmatched. CDR3 region: CASTGQGGTGELFF. Written as DNA, the CDR3 is TGTGCCAGCACGGGACAGGGCGGAACCGGGGAGCTGTTTTTT.

CDR3: CASSVVGNKRNEQFF. DNA for the CDR3: TGTGCCAGCAGCGTAGTGGGAAATAAGAGAAATGAGCAGTTCTTC. The chain has TRBV9 and TRBJ2-1; D call uncertain. This CDR3 region has 15 residues. Germline lookup yields CDR1 SGDLS and CDR2 YYNGEE. Trimming pared 0 bases from V and 7 bases from J, leaving 14 bases between.

This clone was seen once. The chain has TRBV7-2 and TRBJ1-5, with 8 nucleotides matching TRBD1. Germline CDR1 and CDR2: SGHTA and FQGNSA. The CDR3 has 17 residues. V dropped 5 bases and J dropped 2; count of bases not matched to a gene: 11. In nucleotides, the CDR3 is TGTGCCAGCAGCCTAAGACCCGGACAGGGAGGCAATCAGCCCCAGCATTTT. Its translation is CASSLRPGQGGNQPQHF.

This chain connects TRBV21-1 to TRBJ2-5. TRBV21-1 counts as a pseudogene. CDR3 length: 16 residues. CDR3 in amino acids: CASTPRGRTYQETQYF. The CDR3 coding sequence is TGTGCCAGCACCCCTCGGGGCAGGACTTACCAAGAGACCCAGTACTTC.

The chain combines TRBV5-1 with TRBJ2-5; 10 bases align to TRBD2. Losses at the gene ends were 1 base for V and 4 bases for J; bases not matched to a gene: 7. There are 16 residues in the CDR3. The germline V gene has CDR1 SGHRS and CDR2 YFSETQ. The CDR3 here is CASSLNPSSGGETQYF. For the CDR3, the DNA is TGCGCCAGCAGCTTGAATCCTTCTAGCGGGGGAGAGACCCAGTACTTC.

The V call is TRBV2, the J call TRBJ2-2; D not resolved. Trimming removed 7 bases from V and 4 bases from J, with 10 bases in between. The CDR3 has 13 residues. Germline V gene sequence: CDR1 SNHLY, CDR2 FYNNEI. The CDR3 region has the DNA TGTGCCAGCACTCAGATCCCCACCGGGGAGCTGTTTTTT. This sequence encodes CASTQIPTGELFF.

The chain combines TRBV18 with TRBJ1-4, with 7 bases matching TRBD1. The J segment lost 8 bases and the V segment lost 0 bases, leaving 6 bases of the junction unmatched. Germline V lookup: CDR1 KGHSH, CDR2 LQKENI. The CDR3 spans 15 residues. The CDR3 sequence: CASSPPNRGGEKLFF. CDR3 coding DNA: TGTGCCAGCTCACCACCGAACAGGGGTGGGGAAAAACTGTTTTTT. The full variable domain, rest sourced from reference TRBV18 and TRBJ1-4, is NAGVMQNPRHLVRRRGQEARLRCSPMKGHSHVYWYRQLPEEGLKFMVYLQKENIIDESGMPKERFSAEFPKEGPSILRIQQVVRGDSAAYFCASSPPNRGGEKLFFGSGTQLSVL.

V usage is TRBV18 and J usage is TRBJ1-1, with D possibly being TRBD1 (5 bases). Trimming pared 3 bases from V and 4 bases from J, leaving 9 bases between. Germline assignment: CDR1 KGHSH and CDR2 LQKENI. The CDR3 covers 13 residues. As DNA, the CDR3 is TGTGCCAGCTCACCCATCGGGGGCACTGAAGCTTTCTTT. Amino acids: CASSPIGGTEAFF.

This clone occurred a few times. The chain joins TRBV29-1 to TRBJ2-3; D gene ambiguous. Deletions cut 7 bases from V and 4 bases from J, with 9 bases between. The CDR3 sequence is 11 residues long. The germline gives CDR1 SQVTM, CDR2 ANQGSEA. The DNA of the CDR3 is TGCAGCGCCCAGTTCGCAGATACGCAGTATTTT. It specifies CSAQFADTQYF.

V and J are TRBV10-2 and TRBJ2-1, with TRBD2 matching 9 bases. V trimming: 6 bases; J trimming: 3 bases; junction bases outside the gene matches: 6. The CDR3 is 15 amino acids. Per the germline V gene, CDR1 is WSHSY and CDR2 is SAAADI. CDR3 in DNA: TGCGCCAGCAGGTTAGCGGGGGCTGTCTACAATGAGCAGTTCTTC. Translating gives CASRLAGAVYNEQFF.

The chain couples TRBV6-1 to TRBJ1-4; a possible D gene is TRBD1 (5 bases). Trimming took 6 bases from V and 0 from J, leaving 11 bases between them. CDR3 size: 15 residues. CDR1 and CDR2 from the germline V gene are MNHNS and SASEGT. This CDR3 reads CASRGRGTTNEKLFF. CDR3 sequence (DNA): TGTGCCAGCAGGGGTCGGGGGACAACTAATGAAAAACTGTTTTTT.

The chain links TRBV19 to TRBJ1-2; TRBD1 might be the D (5 bases). In germline, CDR1 is LNHDA, CDR2 SQIVND (reference sequence). This CDR3 has 16 amino acids. Trimming shortened V by 3 bases and J by 7 bases, and 21 bases separated the two germline ends. CDR3 coding DNA: TGTGCCAGTAGTATTTCTGGGAGCAGGGAGAGTTCTGGCTACACCTTC. It specifies CASSISGSRESSGYTF.

The CDR3 DNA reads as TGTGCCAGCAGCCCAACAGGGATATCTAACTATGGCTACACCTTC. Translation: CASSPTGISNYGYTF. The V call is TRBV6-5, the J call TRBJ1-2; TRBD1 might be the D (6 bases). The CDR3 consists of 15 residues. Per the germline V gene, CDR1 is MNHEY and CDR2 is SVGAGI. Trimming pared 6 bases from V and 0 bases from J, leaving 14 bases between.

This clone showed up just a few times. This chain joins TRBV2 and TRBJ2-2; 7 nucleotides match TRBD1. Trimming at V came to 5 bases and at J to 3 bases, leaving 3 bases not matched to a gene. Germline CDR1 is SNHLY and CDR2 is FYNNEI. This CDR3 spans 14 amino acids. CDR3 sequence reads: CASSRDSYTGELFF. CDR3 DNA: TGTGCCAGCAGTAGGGACAGCTACACCGGGGAGCTGTTTTTT.

This chain joins TRBV15 and TRBJ1-4; D unclear. The CDR3 extends over 16 amino acids. Trimming stripped 0 bases from V and 4 bases from J, with 12 bases between. From germline, CDR1 is LNHNV and CDR2 YYDKDF (reference sequence). CDR3: CATSREPTKVNEKLFF. The DNA for the CDR3 is TGTGCCACCAGCAGAGAACCGACGAAGGTTAATGAAAAACTGTTTTTT.